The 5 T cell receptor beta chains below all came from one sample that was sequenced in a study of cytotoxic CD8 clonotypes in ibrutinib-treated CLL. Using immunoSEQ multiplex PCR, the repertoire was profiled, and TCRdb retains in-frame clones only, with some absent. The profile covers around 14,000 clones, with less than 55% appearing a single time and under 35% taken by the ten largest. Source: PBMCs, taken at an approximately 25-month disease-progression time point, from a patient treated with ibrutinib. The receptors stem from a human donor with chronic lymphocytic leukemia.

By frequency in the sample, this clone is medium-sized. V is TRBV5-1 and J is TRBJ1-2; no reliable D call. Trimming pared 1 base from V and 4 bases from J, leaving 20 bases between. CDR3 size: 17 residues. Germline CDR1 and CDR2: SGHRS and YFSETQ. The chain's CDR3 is CASSLRPGSLDFYGYTF. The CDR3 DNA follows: TGCGCCAGCAGCTTGAGGCCCGGCAGCCTCGATTTCTATGGCTACACCTTC.

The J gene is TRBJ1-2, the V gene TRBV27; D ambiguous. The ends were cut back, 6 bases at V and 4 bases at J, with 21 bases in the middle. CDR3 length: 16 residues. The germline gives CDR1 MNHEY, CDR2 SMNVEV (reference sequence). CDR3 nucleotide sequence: TGTGCCAGCAGCCTCAGGACGGGTGTGCGCGGCTATGGCTACACCTTC. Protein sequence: CASSLRTGVRGYGYTF.

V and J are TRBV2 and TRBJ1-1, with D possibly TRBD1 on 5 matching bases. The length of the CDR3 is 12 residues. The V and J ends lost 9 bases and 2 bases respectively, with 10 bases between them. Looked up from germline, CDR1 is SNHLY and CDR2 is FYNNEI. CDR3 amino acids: CASGDGNTEAFF. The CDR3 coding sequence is TGTGCCAGTGGGGACGGTAACACTGAAGCTTTCTTT.

CDR3: CASSLSQDRDYGYTF. In DNA form, the CDR3 reads TGTGCCAGCAGCTTATCGCAGGATCGGGACTATGGCTACACCTTC. The chain couples TRBV7-9 to TRBJ1-2; D uncertain. The CDR3 consists of 15 residues. CDR1 is SEHNR, CDR2 FQNEAQ, per germline (reference sequence). V was cut by 2 bases and J by 3 bases, with 13 bases left in between.

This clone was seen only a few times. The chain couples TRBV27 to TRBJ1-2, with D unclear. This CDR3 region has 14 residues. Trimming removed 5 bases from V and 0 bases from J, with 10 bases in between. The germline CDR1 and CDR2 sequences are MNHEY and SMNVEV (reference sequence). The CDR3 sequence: CASSTRTANYGYTF. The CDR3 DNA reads TGTGCCAGCAGTACCCGGACCGCTAACTATGGCTACACCTTC.